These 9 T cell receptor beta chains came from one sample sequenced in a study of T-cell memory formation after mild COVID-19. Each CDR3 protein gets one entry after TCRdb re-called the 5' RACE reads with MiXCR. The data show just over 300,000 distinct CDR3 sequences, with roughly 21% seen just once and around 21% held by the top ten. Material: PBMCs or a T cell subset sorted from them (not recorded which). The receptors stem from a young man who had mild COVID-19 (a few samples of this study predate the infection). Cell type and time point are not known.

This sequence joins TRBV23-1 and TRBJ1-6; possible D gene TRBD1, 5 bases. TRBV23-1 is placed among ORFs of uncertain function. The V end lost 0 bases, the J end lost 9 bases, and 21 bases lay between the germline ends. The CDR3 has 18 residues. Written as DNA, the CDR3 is TGCGCCAGCAGTCAATCCCCCCCGGGGACGCCCATCGGTTCACCCCTCCACTTT. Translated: CASSQSPPGTPIGSPLHF.

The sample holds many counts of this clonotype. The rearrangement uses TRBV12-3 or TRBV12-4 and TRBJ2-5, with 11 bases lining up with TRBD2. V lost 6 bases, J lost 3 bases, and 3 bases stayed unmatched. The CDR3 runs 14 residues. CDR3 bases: TGTGCCAGCAGCCTAGCGGGGGGAGAAGAGACCCAGTACTTC. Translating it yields CASSLAGGEETQYF.

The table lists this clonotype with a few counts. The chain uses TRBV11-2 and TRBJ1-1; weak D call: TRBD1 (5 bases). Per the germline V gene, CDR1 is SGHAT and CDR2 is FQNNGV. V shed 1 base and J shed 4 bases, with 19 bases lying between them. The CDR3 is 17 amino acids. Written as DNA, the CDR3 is TGTGCCAGCAGCTTAGGGTCTTTGGGACTCCTGAGCACTGAAGCTTTCTTT. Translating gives CASSLGSLGLLSTEAFF. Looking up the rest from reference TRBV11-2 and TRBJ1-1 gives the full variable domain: EAGVAQSPRYKIIEKRQSVAFWCNPISGHATLYWYQQILGQGPKLLIQFQNNGVVDDSQLPKDRFSAERLKGVDSTLKIQPAKLEDSAVYLCASSLGSLGLLSTEAFFGQGTRLTVV.

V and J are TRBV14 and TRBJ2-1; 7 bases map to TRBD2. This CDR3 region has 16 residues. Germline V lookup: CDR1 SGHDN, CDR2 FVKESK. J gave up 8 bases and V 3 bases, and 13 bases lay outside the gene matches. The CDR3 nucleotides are TGTGCCAGCAGCCACACACCGGGACTACCCAGGGATGAGCAGTTCTTC. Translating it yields CASSHTPGLPRDEQFF.

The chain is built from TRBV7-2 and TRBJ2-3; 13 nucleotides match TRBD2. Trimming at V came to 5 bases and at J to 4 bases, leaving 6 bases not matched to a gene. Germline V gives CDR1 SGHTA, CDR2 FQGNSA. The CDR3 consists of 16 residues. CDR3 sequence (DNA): TGTGCCAGCAGCACAGGACTAGCGGGGGCCCCAGATACGCAGTATTTT. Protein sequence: CASSTGLAGAPDTQYF.

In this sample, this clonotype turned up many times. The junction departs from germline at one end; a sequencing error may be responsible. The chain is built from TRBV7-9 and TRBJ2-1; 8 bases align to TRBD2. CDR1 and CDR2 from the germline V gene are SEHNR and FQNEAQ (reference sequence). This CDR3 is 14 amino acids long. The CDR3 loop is CASTLLAVDNEQFF. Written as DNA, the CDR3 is TGTGCCAGCACCTTACTAGCGGTCGACAATGAGCAGTTCTTC.

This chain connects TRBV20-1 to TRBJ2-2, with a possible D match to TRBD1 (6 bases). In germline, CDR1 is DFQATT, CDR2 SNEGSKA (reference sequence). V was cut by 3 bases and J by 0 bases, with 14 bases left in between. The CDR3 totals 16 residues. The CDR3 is CSARGTGTPNTGELFF. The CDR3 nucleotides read TGCAGTGCTAGGGGGACCGGGACACCGAACACCGGGGAGCTGTTTTTT.

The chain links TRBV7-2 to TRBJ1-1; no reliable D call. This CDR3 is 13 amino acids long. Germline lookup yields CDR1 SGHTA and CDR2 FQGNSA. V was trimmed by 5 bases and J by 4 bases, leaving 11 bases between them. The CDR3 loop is CASSNRRATEAFF. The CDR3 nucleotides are TGTGCCAGCAGCAACCGTAGGGCCACTGAAGCTTTCTTT.

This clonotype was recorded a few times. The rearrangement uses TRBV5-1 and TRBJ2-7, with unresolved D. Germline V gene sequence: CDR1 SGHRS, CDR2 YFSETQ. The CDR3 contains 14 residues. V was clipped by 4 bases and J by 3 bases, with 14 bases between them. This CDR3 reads CASSLTPRGYEQYF. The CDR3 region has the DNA TGCGCCAGCAGCCTAACCCCCCGCGGCTACGAGCAGTACTTC.